Each of the 28 T cell receptor beta chains below was sequenced from the same sample in a study of Ad26.COV2.S vaccination and SARS-CoV-2 variants. TCRdb's copy holds only in-frame clones and misses some; the assay was immunoSEQ multiplex PCR. The profile covers about 680,000 clones, with approximately 88% appearing a single time and over 1.3% taken by the ten largest. Specified treatment: approximately 18 received Ad26.COV2.S at low or high dose, single or two shots; 5 received placebo; per-sample allocation not given. Day 63 after the first vaccine or placebo injection was the time point for sampling. The specimen was peripheral blood, collected in a trial of Ad26.COV2.S vaccine versus placebo. The receptors derive from a person aged 18-65 years who received the Ad26.COV2.S COVID-19 vaccine or a placebo.

The V and J genes are TRBV5-1 and TRBJ1-1; D is unresolved. Germline loops: CDR1 SGHRS, CDR2 YFSETQ. Trimming removed 6 bases from V and 0 bases from J, with 15 bases in between. The CDR3 is 15 amino acids. The DNA of the CDR3 is TGCGCCAGCACCATGGACGGAGCGCTGAACACTGAAGCTTTCTTT. Translated: CASTMDGALNTEAFF.

The chain employs TRBV15 and TRBJ2-1; no definite D call. The CDR3 has 15 amino acids. From germline, CDR1 is LNHNV and CDR2 YYDKDF (reference sequence). With 0 bases removed from V and 4 bases from J, the gap between germline ends came to 10 bases. The CDR3, as DNA: TGTGCCACCAGCAGAGAGCAAAGTAGGTACAATGAGCAGTTCTTC. This codes for CATSREQSRYNEQFF.

The chain carries TRBV7-9 and TRBJ2-2; D might be TRBD2 (6 bases). The CDR3 totals 13 residues. The V gene lost 5 bases and the J gene lost 5 bases, with 9 bases spanning the gap. Germline V gene lookup returns CDR1 SEHNR and CDR2 FQNEAQ (reference sequence). CDR3 DNA sequence: TGTGCCAGCAGCATGGGGGGTACCGGGGAGCTGTTTTTT. Protein sequence: CASSMGGTGELFF.

The V gene is TRBV30, the J gene TRBJ2-5; a possible D gene is TRBD2 (6 bases). V lost 0 bases, J lost 5 bases, and 10 bases lay in between. Germline V gene data show CDR1 as GTSNPN and CDR2 as SVGIG (reference sequence). The CDR3 length is 13 residues. CDR3 DNA sequence: TGTGCCTGGAGTGTACATGGGAGGGAGACCCAGTACTTC. This translates into CAWSVHGRETQYF.

The chain has TRBV24-1 and TRBJ2-6; no reliable D call. This CDR3 is 13 amino acids long. Per the germline V gene, CDR1 is KGHDR and CDR2 is SFDVKD. Trimming cost V 7 bases and J 4 bases, with 7 bases left between them. The CDR3 DNA reads TGTGCCACCAGCCTAGACGGGGCCAACGTCCTGACTTTC. This gives the protein CATSLDGANVLTF.

This chain joins TRBV3-1 (or the pseudogene TRBV3-2) and TRBJ2-3; D call uncertain. Trimming pared 0 bases from V and 3 bases from J, leaving 4 bases between. Germline CDR1 and CDR2: LGHDT and YNNKEL (reference sequence). The CDR3 extends over 13 amino acids. The CDR3 is CASSQEWTDTQYF. CDR3 bases: TGTGCCAGCAGCCAAGAGTGGACAGATACGCAGTATTTT.

This clone has just one count. The chain recombines TRBV7-9 with TRBJ1-5; the D is unclear. The CDR3 sequence is 13 residues long. Deletions cut 1 base from V and 7 bases from J, with 8 bases between. Germline V CDR1 and CDR2: SEHNR, FQNEAQ (reference sequence). Here the CDR3 reads CASSLGRGQPQHF. The CDR3 nucleotides are TGTGCCAGCAGCTTAGGCCGAGGACAGCCCCAGCATTTT.

In this sample, this clone turned up once. V gene TRBV5-1 combines with J gene TRBJ2-3; the D is unclear. The V gene's germline CDR1 is SGHRS and CDR2 YFSETQ. The V gene lost 3 bases and the J gene lost 6 bases, with 8 bases spanning the gap. This CDR3 has 12 amino acids. CDR3 sequence: CASSSVTDTQYF. CDR3 bases: TGCGCCAGCAGCTCCGTGACGGATACGCAGTATTTT. The whole variable domain, remainder taken from reference TRBV5-1 and TRBJ2-3, is KAGVTQTPRYLIKTRGQQVTLSCSPISGHRSVSWYQQTPGQGLQFLFEYFSETQRNKGNFPGRFSGRQFSNSRSEMNVSTLELGDSALYLCASSSVTDTQYFGPGTRLTVL.

Concerning this clone: Other DNA sequences in the same sample also yield this CDR3. This chain links TRBV6-5 with TRBJ1-6; D unresolved. Germline V gene data show CDR1 as MNHEY and CDR2 as SVGAGI. The V end was cut by 9 bases, the J end by 0 bases, with 9 bases between. This CDR3 spans 14 amino acids. The DNA for the CDR3 is TGTGCCAGTCGTCCGAGCTCCTATAATTCACCCCTCCACTTT. Translation gives CASRPSSYNSPLHF.

The J gene is TRBJ2-5, the V gene TRBV9; tentative D call: TRBD1 (6 bases). CDR1 is SGDLS, CDR2 YYNGEE, per germline. Trimming stripped 1 base from V and 2 bases from J, with 12 bases between. This CDR3 is built from 15 residues. The DNA of the CDR3 is TGTGCCAGCAGCGTATGGGACACTTCACAAGAGACCCAGTACTTC. Translating gives CASSVWDTSQETQYF. Using reference TRBV9 and TRBJ2-5 for the parts outside the CDR3, the full variable domain is DSGVTQTPKHLITATGQRVTLRCSPRSGDLSVYWYQQSLDQGLQFLIQYYNGEERAKGNILERFSAQQFPDLHSELNLSSLELGDSALYFCASSVWDTSQETQYFGPGTRLLVL.

This rearrangement joins TRBV27 to TRBJ1-1; D remains ambiguous. The CDR3 totals 15 residues. Germline CDR1 MNHEY, CDR2 SMNVEV (reference sequence). V lost 0 bases to trimming and J lost 0 bases, with 8 bases between them. CDR3 amino acids: CASSLSRTMNTEAFF. CDR3 coding DNA: TGTGCCAGCAGTTTATCGAGGACCATGAACACTGAAGCTTTCTTT.

This chain joins TRBV18 and TRBJ2-2; 8 bases line up with TRBD1. The CDR3 extends over 16 amino acids. Looked up from germline, CDR1 is KGHSH and CDR2 is LQKENI. Unmatched junction bases numbered 7, after V lost 3 bases and J lost 4 bases. The CDR3: CASSPQGAVSTGELFF. CDR3 DNA sequence: TGTGCCAGCTCACCTCAGGGGGCAGTAAGCACCGGGGAGCTGTTTTTT.

The V call is TRBV7-8, the J call TRBJ1-1; D is unresolved. CDR3 length equals 17 residues. V gave up 1 base and J gave up 3 bases, with 18 bases separating them. Germline CDR1 is SGHVS and CDR2 is FQNEAQ. The CDR3 DNA is TGTGCCAGCAGCTTAGTCATCGGGAGTGGAGGACACACTGAAGCTTTCTTT. Translation gives CASSLVIGSGGHTEAFF.

This clone was seen only once. This chain links TRBV7-8 with TRBJ1-1, with D hard to call. Germline CDR1 reads SGHVS; CDR2 reads FQNEAQ. Trimming removed 5 bases from V and 10 bases from J, with 17 bases in between. CDR3 length equals 13 residues. CDR3 region: CASSVRVGGLAFF. In DNA form, the CDR3 reads TGTGCCAGCAGCGTACGGGTAGGAGGTCTAGCTTTCTTT.

The CDR3 sequence: CASTSYGSGYTF. CDR3 DNA sequence: TGTGCCAGCACGTCTTATGGTTCCGGCTACACCTTC. V and J are TRBV6-5 and TRBJ1-2, with D unresolved. Deletions cut 7 bases from V and 8 bases from J, with 14 bases between. The germline V gene encodes CDR1 MNHEY and CDR2 SVGAGI. The CDR3 is 12 amino acids.

This chain connects TRBV6-6 to TRBJ2-7; 15 nucleotides agree with TRBD2. This CDR3 is 14 amino acids long. The V and J ends lost 6 bases and 11 bases, in that order; junction bases with no gene match: 8. Germline V gene sequence: CDR1 MNHNY, CDR2 SVGAGI (reference sequence). The CDR3 region is CASRETGLAGGEYF. CDR3 nucleotide sequence: TGTGCCAGCAGGGAAACGGGACTAGCGGGGGGAGAGTACTTC.

The chain links TRBV30 to TRBJ1-4, with D perhaps TRBD1 (6 bases). V was shortened by 3 bases and J by 4 bases, with 12 bases between the two germline ends. This CDR3 has 14 amino acids. Germline values: CDR1 GTSNPN, CDR2 SVGIG (reference sequence). CDR3 nucleotides: TGTGCCTGGAGACTGGACAGCCTTAATGAAAAACTGTTTTTT. Translated: CAWRLDSLNEKLFF.

The gene calls are TRBV18 and TRBJ2-6; TRBD2 matches 7 bases. This CDR3 is 17 amino acids long. Germline-derived CDR1 and CDR2 are KGHSH and LQKENI. V was pared by 2 bases and J by 3 bases, with 7 bases of the junction left unmatched. Here the CDR3 reads CASSPGGVLGGANVLTF. The CDR3 coding sequence is TGTGCCAGCTCACCAGGGGGGGTCCTTGGTGGGGCCAACGTCCTGACTTTC.

The rearrangement uses TRBV5-4 and TRBJ2-5, with 7 bases identical to TRBD1. The germline CDR1 and CDR2 sequences are SGHNT and YYREEE (reference sequence). The CDR3 loop spans 13 amino acids. V was clipped by 3 bases and J by 1 base; unmatched bases: 0. For the CDR3, the DNA is TGTGCCAGCAGCTGGGACAGCCAAGAGACCCAGTACTTC. Its protein product is CASSWDSQETQYF.

This chain uses TRBV5-4 with TRBJ2-7, with 11 bases fitting TRBD2. The CDR3 runs 14 residues. V lost 2 bases to trimming and J lost 6 bases; unmatched junction nucleotides: 4. Germline loops: CDR1 SGHNT, CDR2 YYREEE (reference sequence). The CDR3 sequence: CASSLLAGDSEQYF. CDR3 in DNA: TGTGCCAGCAGCTTACTAGCGGGAGACTCCGAGCAGTACTTC.

The rearrangement joins TRBV6-5 to TRBJ1-5; D uncertain. This CDR3 contains 14 residues. The V and J ends lost 0 bases and 6 bases respectively, with 9 bases between them. Germline lookup yields CDR1 MNHEY and CDR2 SVGAGI. The CDR3 here is CASSYSSPGQPQHF. The CDR3 nucleotides are TGTGCCAGCAGTTACTCCTCCCCTGGTCAGCCCCAGCATTTT.

This clone was observed a few times. The rearrangement uses TRBV6-4 and TRBJ2-2; D ambiguous. There are 14 residues in the CDR3. Trimming removed 3 bases from V and 4 bases from J, with 9 bases in between. CDR1 MRHNA and CDR2 SNTAGT come from the germline V gene. This CDR3 is CASSEQWGTGELFF. DNA for the CDR3: TGTGCCAGCAGTGAACAGTGGGGCACCGGGGAGCTGTTTTTT.

This sequence joins TRBV9 and TRBJ2-3; 7 bases are shared with TRBD2. CDR3 length: 16 residues. Germline values: CDR1 SGDLS, CDR2 YYNGEE. J gave up 2 bases and V 0 bases, and 6 bases lay outside the gene matches. The CDR3 DNA reads TGTGCCAGCAGCGTAGTATCGGGGGGTCACACAGATACGCAGTATTTT. Encoded protein: CASSVVSGGHTDTQYF.

This chain links TRBV7-2 with TRBJ1-5; TRBD1 matches at 9 bases. This CDR3 is built from 15 residues. J was trimmed by 4 bases and V by 4 bases; bases with no gene match: 5. Germline CDR1 SGHTA, CDR2 FQGNSA. CDR3 loop: CASSWQTGGNQPQHF. CDR3 sequence (DNA): TGTGCCAGCAGCTGGCAGACAGGGGGTAATCAGCCCCAGCATTTT.

The chain employs TRBV24-1 and TRBJ2-3, with TRBD2 as a possible D gene (5 bases). Germline values: CDR1 KGHDR, CDR2 SFDVKD. This CDR3 region has 17 residues. V was clipped by 5 bases and J by 2 bases, with 19 bases between them. The CDR3 DNA reads TGTGCCACCAGTGTAGGAGGTTGGTCTTCAGCCACAGATACGCAGTATTTT. Translating it yields CATSVGGWSSATDTQYF.

J is TRBJ1-5 and V is TRBV7-2; possibly TRBD1 for D (5 bases). V was clipped by 0 bases and J by 6 bases, with 18 bases between them. The CDR3 has 17 amino acids. The germline CDR1 and CDR2 sequences are SGHTA and FQGNSA. CDR3 coding DNA: TGTGCCAGCAGCTTAGCGGGGACCATACCCCCGGGTCAGCCCCAGCATTTT. Translated: CASSLAGTIPPGQPQHF.

This clone turned up a few times. The chain carries TRBV7-8 and TRBJ1-2; 8 bases fit TRBD1. V gave up 5 bases and J gave up 8 bases; unmatched junction bases: 4. CDR1 is SGHVS and CDR2 is FQNEAQ in the germline V gene. The CDR3 is 12 amino acids. Here the CDR3 DNA reads TGTGCCAGCAGCCCCGGGACAGGAGGCTACACCTTC. Translating gives CASSPGTGGYTF. The full variable domain, in which reference TRBV7-8 and TRBJ1-2 provide the parts outside the CDR3, is GAGVSQSPRYKVAKRGQDVALRCDPISGHVSLFWYQQALGQGPEFLTYFQNEAQLDKSGLPSDRFFAERPEGSVSTLKIQRTQQEDSAVYLCASSPGTGGYTFGSGTRLTVV.

This chain joins TRBV5-1 and TRBJ2-2; TRBD2 is a possible D gene (5 bases). The CDR3 runs to 18 residues. V was trimmed by 0 bases and J by 1 base, leaving 16 bases between them. Per the germline V gene, CDR1 is SGHRS and CDR2 is YFSETQ. In DNA, the CDR3 is TGCGCCAGCAGCTTGGCCCGGCGAGGCGGAGGGAACACCGGGGAGCTGTTTTTT. It codes for CASSLARRGGGNTGELFF.